This TCR beta chain comes out of a study of graft-versus-host responses after intestinal transplantation. Findings and limits, study-wide: Recipient-marrow GvH clones were detected, some having first appeared in ileum or blood.

V was clipped by 2 bases and J by 6 bases, with 10 bases between them. CDR3 length: 13 residues. Germline V gives CDR1 MNHEY, CDR2 SMNVEV (reference sequence). On this clone itself: Its antigen is currently unknown.

Profiling relied on immunoSEQ multiplex PCR, and the TCRdb table lists in-frame clones only, not all of them. The sample contains about 70,000 clones, 94% of which appear only once. This specimen was unstimulated CD8+ T cells sorted from spleen or lymph node cells, taken before intestinal transplant. The V call is TRBV27, the J call TRBJ1-2, with D perhaps matching TRBD1 (5 bases). The source of this sequence is a human donor who received an intestinal transplant. CDR3 protein: CASSLMGDHGYTF. The CDR3, as DNA: TGTGCCAGCAGTTTAATGGGGGATCATGGCTACACCTTC.